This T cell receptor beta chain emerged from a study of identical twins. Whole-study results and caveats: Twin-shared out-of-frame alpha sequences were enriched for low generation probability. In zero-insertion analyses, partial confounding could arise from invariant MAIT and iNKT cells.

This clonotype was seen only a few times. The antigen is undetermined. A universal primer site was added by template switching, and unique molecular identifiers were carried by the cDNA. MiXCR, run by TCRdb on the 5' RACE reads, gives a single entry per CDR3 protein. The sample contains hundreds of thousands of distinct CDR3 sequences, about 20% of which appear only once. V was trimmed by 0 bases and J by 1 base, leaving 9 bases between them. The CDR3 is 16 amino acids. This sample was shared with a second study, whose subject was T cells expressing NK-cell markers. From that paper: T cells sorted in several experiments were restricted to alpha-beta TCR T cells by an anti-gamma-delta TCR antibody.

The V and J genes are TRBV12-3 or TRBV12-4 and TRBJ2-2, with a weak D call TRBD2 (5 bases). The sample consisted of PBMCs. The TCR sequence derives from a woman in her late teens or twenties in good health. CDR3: CASSLAGSGNTGELFF. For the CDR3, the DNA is TGTGCCAGCAGTTTAGCGGGGAGTGGGAACACCGGGGAGCTGTTTTTT.